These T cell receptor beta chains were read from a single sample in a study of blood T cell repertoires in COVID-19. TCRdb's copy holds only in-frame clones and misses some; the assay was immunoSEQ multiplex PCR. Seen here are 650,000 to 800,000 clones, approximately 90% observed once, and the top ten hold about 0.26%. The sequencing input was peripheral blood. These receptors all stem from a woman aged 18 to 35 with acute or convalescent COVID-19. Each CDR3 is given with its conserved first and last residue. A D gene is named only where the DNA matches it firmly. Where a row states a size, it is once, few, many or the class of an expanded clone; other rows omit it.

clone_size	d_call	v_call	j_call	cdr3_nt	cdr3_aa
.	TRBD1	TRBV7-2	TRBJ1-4	TGTGCCAGCAGCTTGTGGACAGGGGGTAATGAAAAACTGTTTTTT	CASSLWTGGNEKLFF
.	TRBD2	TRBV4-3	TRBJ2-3	TGCGCCAGCAGCCCCAGCGGGGTTTATGACACAGATACGCAGTATTTT	CASSPSGVYDTDTQYF
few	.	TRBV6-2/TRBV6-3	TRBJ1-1	TGTGCCAGCAGCCCCGGGGAAATGTCGGCTGAAGCTTTCTTT	CASSPGEMSAEAFF
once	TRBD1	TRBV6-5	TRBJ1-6	TGTGCCAGCAGCAGAACAGGGGATGATTCACCCCTCCACTTT	CASSRTGDDSPLHF
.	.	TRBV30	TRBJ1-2	TGTGCCTGGAAAGGAGCCTTGAAGGATGGCTACACCTTC	CAWKGALKDGYTF
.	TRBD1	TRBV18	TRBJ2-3	TGTGCCAGCTCACCACCGGCAGGGACAGGGACTTTGCCAGATACGCAGTATTTT	CASSPPAGTGTLPDTQYF
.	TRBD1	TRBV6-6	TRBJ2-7	TGTGCCAGCATTCGACCCCGGCCCGGGACAGGGACCTACGAGCAGTACTTC	CASIRPRPGTGTYEQYF
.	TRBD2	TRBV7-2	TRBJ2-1	TGTGCCAGCAGCTTAGGTCGCGGGGGGCCATACAATGAGCAGTTCTTC	CASSLGRGGPYNEQFF
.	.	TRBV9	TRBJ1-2	TGTGCCAGCAGCGTAGGAGATGGCTACACCTTC	CASSVGDGYTF
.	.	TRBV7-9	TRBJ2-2	TGTGCCAGCACCTGGGGGGGGCCCGGGGAGCTGTTTTTT	CASTWGGPGELFF
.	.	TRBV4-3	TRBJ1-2	TGCGCCAGCAGCCAAGCATTAGGGGTTGGCTACACCTTC	CASSQALGVGYTF
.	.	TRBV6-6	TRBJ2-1	TGTGCCAGCAGTTACTCGGAGGTACCCTACAATGAGCAGTTCTTC	CASSYSEVPYNEQFF
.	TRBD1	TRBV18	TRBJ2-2	TGTGCCAGCTCACAGGGGGCCCAGACCGGGGAGCTGTTTTTT	CASSQGAQTGELFF
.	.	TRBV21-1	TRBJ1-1	TGTGCCAGCAGCAAAGCAAGGACAAAGAACACTGAAGCTTTCTTT	CASSKARTKNTEAFF
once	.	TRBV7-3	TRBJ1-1	TGTGCCAGCCCGACCAGCGATCACACTGAAGCTTTCTTT	CASPTSDHTEAFF
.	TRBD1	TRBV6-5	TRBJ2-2	TGTGCCAGCAGTTACTCGAGGACAGGGGTTTTCGGGGAGCTGTTTTTT	CASSYSRTGVFGELFF
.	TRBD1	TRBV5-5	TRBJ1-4	TGTGCCAGCAGCTTGGAGACAGGGATGAATGAAAAACTGTTTTTT	CASSLETGMNEKLFF
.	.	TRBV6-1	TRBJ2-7	TGTGCCAGCAGTGAATCAGGGTTCTACGAGCAGTACTTC	CASSESGFYEQYF
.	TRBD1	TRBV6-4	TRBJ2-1	TGTGCCAGCAGTGAGGAACAGGGGTCCCATGAGCAGTTCTTC	CASSEEQGSHEQFF
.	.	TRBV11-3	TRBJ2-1	TGTGCCAGCAGCTTAGCGGGTTATGAGCAGTTCTTC	CASSLAGYEQFF
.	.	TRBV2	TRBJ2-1	TGTGCCAGCCTGTACTACAATGAGCAGTTCTTC	CASLYYNEQFF
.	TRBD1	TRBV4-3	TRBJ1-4	TGCGCCAGCAGCCGCCAGGGGGGCTTAGGAGGAGAAAAACTGTTTTTT	CASSRQGGLGGEKLFF
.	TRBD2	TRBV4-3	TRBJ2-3	TGCGCCAGCAGCTTGGGACTAGCGGGGGGGCGGGGCACAGATACGCAGTATTTT	CASSLGLAGGRGTDTQYF
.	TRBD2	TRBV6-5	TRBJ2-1	TGTGCCAACCCCCAGACTAGCGGGGCTGGTGAGCAGTTCTTC	CANPQTSGAGEQFF
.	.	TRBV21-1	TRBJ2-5	TGTGCCAGCAGCAAAGCGCTCGGGGGGGGCCAAGAGACCCAGTACTTC	CASSKALGGGQETQYF
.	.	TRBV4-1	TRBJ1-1	TGCGCCAGCAGCCGGAAGGGGGACACTGAAGCTTTCTTT	CASSRKGDTEAFF
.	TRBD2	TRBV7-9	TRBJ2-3	TGTGCCAGCAGCGCACTTAGCGGGGGGCGTACGCAGTATTTT	CASSALSGGRTQYF
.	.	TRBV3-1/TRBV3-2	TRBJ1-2	TGTGCCAGCACCCGGGGAGGATATGGCTACACCTTC	CASTRGGYGYTF
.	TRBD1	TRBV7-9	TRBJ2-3	TGTGCCAGCAGCCTGGACAGGGGTATGGATACGCAGTATTTT	CASSLDRGMDTQYF
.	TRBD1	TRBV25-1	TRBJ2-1	TGTGCCAGCAGTCCTCCGGGACAGGGGAAAAATGAGCAGTTCTTC	CASSPPGQGKNEQFF
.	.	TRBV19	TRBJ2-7	TGTGCCAGTAGTATGGCGGGACAGAAATCCTACGAGCAGTACTTC	CASSMAGQKSYEQYF
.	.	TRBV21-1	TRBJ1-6	TGTGCCAGCAGCCCCCCCAGGTTCCGTAGTTCACCCCTCCACTTT	CASSPPRFRSSPLHF
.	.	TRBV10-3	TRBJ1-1	TGTGCCATCAGTGAACTAGCGGTAGTGGGGGACGGTCGGAAAGAAGCTTTCTTT	CAISELAVVGDGRKEAFF
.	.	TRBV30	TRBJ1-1	TGTGCCTCCACAATTTACACAGTGAACACTGAAGCTTTCTTT	CASTIYTVNTEAFF
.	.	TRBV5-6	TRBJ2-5	TGTGCCAGCAGCTTGAGCCCAGGGGCGGGAGAGACCCAGTACTTC	CASSLSPGAGETQYF
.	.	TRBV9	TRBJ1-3	TGTGCCAGCAGCTCCGCTGCGGGAAACACCATATATTTT	CASSSAAGNTIYF
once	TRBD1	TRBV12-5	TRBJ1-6	TGTGCTAGTGGAAAGGGACAGGGGTATAATTCACCCCTCCACTTT	CASGKGQGYNSPLHF
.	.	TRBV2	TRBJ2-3	TGTGCCAGCAGACTAGATGGCACAGATACGCAGTATTTT	CASRLDGTDTQYF
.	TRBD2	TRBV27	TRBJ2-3	TGTGCCAGCAGTCTCGGACTAGCGGGGGGCAGGTTGGCGGATACGCAGTATTTT	CASSLGLAGGRLADTQYF
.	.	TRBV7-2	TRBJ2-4	TGTGCCAGCAGCCCTAGTCCGCCCTACAAAAACAAAAACATTCAGTACTTC	CASSPSPPYKNKNIQYF